The 32 T cell receptor beta chains listed next were all sequenced from one sample in a study of cytomegalovirus exposure and HLA in healthy donors. Primers included in the PCR were 60 Vbeta and 13 Jbeta primers. Clones were read by immunoSEQ multiplex PCR, and TCRdb kept only the in-frame ones, dropping some. The sample shows approximately 150,000 clones, about two thirds of them seen only once. The sequencing input was PBMCs. Receptor source: a woman in her late teens or twenties in good health and CMV-seropositive.

The chain is built from TRBV9 and TRBJ1-1; no clear D. Germline CDR1 and CDR2: SGDLS and YYNGEE. V shed 0 bases and J shed 4 bases, with 7 bases lying between them. The CDR3 extends over 13 amino acids. DNA of the CDR3: TGTGCCAGCAGCGTAGCTGCCGGCACTGAAGCTTTCTTT. Its protein is CASSVAAGTEAFF. Full variable domain (outside the CDR3, taken from reference TRBV9 and TRBJ1-1): DSGVTQTPKHLITATGQRVTLRCSPRSGDLSVYWYQQSLDQGLQFLIQYYNGEERAKGNILERFSAQQFPDLHSELNLSSLELGDSALYFCASSVAAGTEAFFGQGTRLTVV.

The CDR3 nucleotides are TGTGCCAGCCGAAGACCGATCCAGGGCCCAGATACGCAGTATTTT. It codes for CASRRPIQGPDTQYF. The rearrangement links TRBV27 to TRBJ2-3, with D perhaps matching TRBD1 (5 bases). Germline loops: CDR1 MNHEY, CDR2 SMNVEV (reference sequence). The CDR3 extends over 15 amino acids. V was shortened by 8 bases and J by 4 bases, with 19 bases between the two germline ends.

The genes are TRBV5-1 and TRBJ2-1, with TRBD1 as a possible D gene (5 bases). The CDR3 has 14 amino acids. V lost 4 bases to trimming and J lost 7 bases, with 15 bases between them. Germline CDR1 is SGHRS and CDR2 is YFSETQ. The CDR3 spells CASSPDGAGNEQFF. The CDR3 DNA sequence: TGCGCCAGCAGCCCGGATGGGGCAGGGAATGAGCAGTTCTTC.

The genes are TRBV10-2 and TRBJ2-7, with 13 positions matching TRBD2. The ends lost 6 bases at V and 7 bases at J; junction bases unmatched: 9. The CDR3 extends over 15 amino acids. CDR1 is WSHSY and CDR2 is SAAADI in the germline V gene. As DNA, the CDR3 is TGCGCCAGCAGGGGGACCGGACTAGCGGGAGTGGAGCAGTACTTC. As protein: CASRGTGLAGVEQYF.

CDR3 region: CSVGEGRQPQHF. The CDR3 DNA reads TGCAGCGTCGGGGAAGGCCGGCAGCCCCAGCATTTT. This chain connects TRBV29-1 to TRBJ1-5; D not resolved. The CDR3 spans 12 residues. V was clipped by 6 bases and J by 7 bases, with 13 bases between them. CDR1 is SQVTM and CDR2 is ANQGSEA in the germline V gene.

The chain uses TRBV19 and TRBJ2-5; D is uncertain. This CDR3 has 14 amino acids. Germline CDR1 reads LNHDA; CDR2 reads SQIVND (reference sequence). V lost 6 bases and J 1 base, leaving 12 bases between the germline ends. CDR3 loop: CASRTGFSQETQYF. For the CDR3, the DNA is TGTGCCAGTAGGACGGGTTTCAGCCAAGAGACCCAGTACTTC.

J is TRBJ2-6 and V is TRBV7-9; D perhaps matches TRBD1 (6 bases). The V and J ends lost 5 bases and 2 bases respectively, with 7 bases between them. The length of the CDR3 is 14 residues. Germline CDR1 is SEHNR and CDR2 is FQNEAQ (reference sequence). CDR3 DNA sequence: TGTGCCAGCAGCCAGGGGACTGGGGCCAACGTCCTGACTTTC. Translation: CASSQGTGANVLTF. The complete variable domain, with remaining parts taken from reference TRBV7-9 and TRBJ2-6, reads DTGVSQNPRHKITKRGQNVTFRCDPISEHNRLYWYRQTLGQGPEFLTYFQNEAQLEKSRLLSDRFSAERPKGSFSTLEIQRTEQGDSAMYLCASSQGTGANVLTFGAGSRLTVL.

The chain combines TRBV10-3 with TRBJ2-7, with D tentatively TRBD1 (5 bases). This CDR3 is built from 14 residues. Trimming left V 6 bases short and J 3 bases short, with 15 bases between. Germline V gives CDR1 ENHRY, CDR2 SYGVKD. CDR3 nucleotides: TGTGCCATCAGGAAGGGTCAGGGCAACTACGAGCAGTACTTC. The encoded protein is CAIRKGQGNYEQYF.

This clone has just a few counts. V and J are TRBV10-2 and TRBJ2-7; 8 bases match TRBD2. The CDR3 runs to 15 residues. V trimming: 3 bases; J trimming: 1 base; junction bases outside the gene matches: 5. Per germline, CDR1 WSHSY and CDR2 SAAADI. The CDR3 loop is CASSDTGTSSYEQYF. The CDR3, as DNA: TGCGCCAGCAGTGACACCGGGACTAGTTCCTACGAGCAGTACTTC.

This rearrangement joins TRBV28 to TRBJ2-3; TRBD2 might be the D (5 bases). The ends were cut back, 6 bases at V and 2 bases at J, with 18 bases in the middle. There are 16 residues in the CDR3. Looked up from germline, CDR1 is MDHEN and CDR2 is SYDVKM. CDR3 nucleotides: TGTGCCAGCAGCCGGGGTCACAGTCCCCACACAGATACGCAGTATTTT. Translated: CASSRGHSPHTDTQYF.

This chain joins TRBV11-2 and TRBJ2-1, with D uncertain. Germline lookup yields CDR1 SGHAT and CDR2 FQNNGV. CDR3 size: 14 residues. Trimming left V 0 bases short and J 8 bases short, with 11 bases between. CDR3: CASSLEPRYDEQFF. CDR3 DNA: TGTGCCAGCAGCTTAGAACCGAGGTACGATGAGCAGTTCTTC.

This sequence joins TRBV7-9 and TRBJ1-5, with a possible D match to TRBD1 (6 bases). Germline lookup yields CDR1 SEHNR and CDR2 FQNEAQ (reference sequence). The V gene lost 2 bases and the J gene lost 3 bases, with 11 bases spanning the gap. CDR3 length: 15 amino acids. Written as DNA, the CDR3 is TGTGCCAGCAGCTTACGGACAGTCTTCAATCAGCCCCAGCATTTT. This codes for CASSLRTVFNQPQHF.

This clone appeared a few times. The chain uses TRBV5-1 and TRBJ2-1; a possible D gene is TRBD2 (6 bases). CDR3 length: 14 residues. The germline V gene has CDR1 SGHRS and CDR2 YFSETQ. V was cut by 3 bases and J by 6 bases, with 13 bases left in between. CDR3: CASSYRLGGNEQFF. CDR3 DNA: TGCGCCAGCAGCTATCGGTTGGGAGGCAATGAGCAGTTCTTC. Drawing the rest from reference TRBV5-1 and TRBJ2-1, the complete variable domain is KAGVTQTPRYLIKTRGQQVTLSCSPISGHRSVSWYQQTPGQGLQFLFEYFSETQRNKGNFPGRFSGRQFSNSRSEMNVSTLELGDSALYLCASSYRLGGNEQFFGPGTRLTVL.

V and J are TRBV6-5 and TRBJ1-1; weak D call: TRBD1 (5 bases). From germline, CDR1 is MNHEY and CDR2 SVGAGI. The V and J ends lost 2 bases and 5 bases respectively, with 15 bases between them. This CDR3 region has 15 residues. As DNA, the CDR3 is TGTGCCAGCAGTTACCTCGGGGGGTCTACGACTGAAGCTTTCTTT. Its protein is CASSYLGGSTTEAFF.

The chain uses TRBV27 and TRBJ1-5; the D gene is possibly TRBD1 (5 bases). CDR1 is MNHEY, CDR2 SMNVEV, per germline (reference sequence). The CDR3 extends over 17 amino acids. Trimming removed 5 bases at V and 4 bases at J, with 21 bases between. CDR3 coding DNA: TGTGCCAGCAGTCTCCGACAGACGACAACGAGGAATCAGCCCCAGCATTTT. Protein product: CASSLRQTTTRNQPQHF.

The chain carries TRBV6-6 and TRBJ1-1; D may be TRBD1 (6 bases). Looked up from germline, CDR1 is MNHNY and CDR2 is SVGAGI (reference sequence). The length of the CDR3 is 14 residues. Between the trimmed V and J ends, which lost 6 bases and 4 bases, there was a span of 15 bases. The CDR3 bases are TGTGCCAGCAGCACACAGGGTTCGGGCACTGAAGCTTTCTTT. It is translated as CASSTQGSGTEAFF.

This clone was counted only a few times. The CDR3 coding sequence is TGTGCCAGCAGGCAGGGGGCAGGGTCGAATGGCTACACCTTC. Encoded protein: CASRQGAGSNGYTF. V gene TRBV27 combines with J gene TRBJ1-2; 8 positions match TRBD1. The CDR3 extends over 14 amino acids. Trimming at V came to 6 bases and at J to 6 bases, leaving 9 bases not matched to a gene. Germline assignment: CDR1 MNHEY and CDR2 SMNVEV (reference sequence).

The chain has TRBV19 and TRBJ1-1; 7 bases match TRBD1. CDR1 is LNHDA, CDR2 SQIVND, per germline (reference sequence). This CDR3 spans 14 amino acids. Trimming removed 7 bases from V and 8 bases from J; junction bases left unmatched: 13. For the CDR3, the DNA is TGTGCCAGTATTCGAGACGCGGGCAGGGGGGAAGCTTTCTTT. Its protein is CASIRDAGRGEAFF.

The V call is TRBV2, the J call TRBJ2-6; weak D call: TRBD2 (5 bases). Between the trimmed V and J ends, which lost 8 bases and 1 base, there was a span of 9 bases. This CDR3 comprises 14 residues. Germline CDR1 reads SNHLY; CDR2 reads FYNNEI. DNA of the CDR3: TGTGCCAGCTCGGGGTATTCTGGGGCCAACGTCCTGACTTTC. Translated: CASSGYSGANVLTF.

The chain joins TRBV14 to TRBJ1-1, with a weak D call TRBD1 (5 bases). Trimming stripped 4 bases from V and 1 base from J, with 10 bases between. Germline loops: CDR1 SGHDN, CDR2 FVKESK. The CDR3 is made up of 14 amino acids. In nucleotides, the CDR3 is TGTGCCAGCAGCCCGCAGGGCCCGAACACTGAAGCTTTCTTT. Translated, it gives CASSPQGPNTEAFF.

Only a few counts were recorded for this clone. This chain joins TRBV4-2 and TRBJ1-5; tentative D call: TRBD1 (5 bases). Per germline, CDR1 LGHNA and CDR2 YNFKEQ. V was cut by 1 base and J by 3 bases, with 10 bases left in between. The CDR3 is 15 amino acids. The CDR3 is CASSQAGHYNQPQHF. As DNA, the CDR3 is TGTGCCAGCAGCCAAGCAGGACACTACAATCAGCCCCAGCATTTT.

The chain links TRBV4-1 to TRBJ1-5, with 9 bases that match TRBD1. The CDR3 is 15 amino acids. After removal of 2 bases from V and 5 bases from J, the junction contained 4 bases not matched to a gene. The germline V gene has CDR1 MGHRA and CDR2 YSYEKL. CDR3 loop: CASSQPGQGHQPQHF. The CDR3 bases are TGCGCCAGCAGCCAACCGGGACAGGGCCATCAGCCCCAGCATTTT.

This CDR3 is CASSPAGTGTPGYGYTF. CDR3 nucleotide sequence: TGTGCCAGCAGCCCGGCCGGGACAGGGACGCCCGGCTATGGCTACACCTTC. V usage is TRBV5-6 and J usage is TRBJ1-2; 9 nucleotides match TRBD1. The CDR3 contains 17 residues. Germline values: CDR1 SGHDT, CDR2 YYEEEE. Unmatched junction bases numbered 14, after V lost 4 bases and J lost 4 bases.

The chain has TRBV7-9 and TRBJ2-7; D possibly corresponds to TRBD1 (5 bases). Trimming stripped 5 bases from V and 2 bases from J, with 10 bases between. The CDR3 totals 13 residues. Germline CDR1 reads SEHNR; CDR2 reads FQNEAQ (reference sequence). CDR3 sequence reads: CASSDSAPYEQYF. DNA for the CDR3: TGTGCCAGCAGCGACAGTGCGCCCTACGAGCAGTACTTC. Filled out from reference TRBV7-9 and TRBJ2-7, the complete variable domain reads DTGVSQNPRHKITKRGQNVTFRCDPISEHNRLYWYRQTLGQGPEFLTYFQNEAQLEKSRLLSDRFSAERPKGSFSTLEIQRTEQGDSAMYLCASSDSAPYEQYFGPGTRLTVT.

The chain uses TRBV5-1 and TRBJ2-1; 9 nucleotides line up with TRBD1. CDR3 length equals 16 residues. Germline V gene lookup returns CDR1 SGHRS and CDR2 YFSETQ. The J segment lost 9 bases and the V segment lost 0 bases, leaving 10 bases of the junction unmatched. The DNA for the CDR3 is TGCGCCAGCAGCTTGGCCGGTCAGGGGGGACAGGGTGAGCAGTTCTTC. Amino acid sequence: CASSLAGQGGQGEQFF.

V gene TRBV6-1 combines with J gene TRBJ1-1; tentatively, D is TRBD1 (6 bases). V lost 6 bases and J lost 10, with 18 bases in between. This CDR3 has 13 residues. The germline CDR1 and CDR2 sequences are MNHNS and SASEGT. The CDR3 reads CASSPRQTGRAFF. CDR3 nucleotide sequence: TGTGCCAGCAGCCCCCGCCAAACAGGGCGAGCTTTCTTT.

The chain links TRBV4-2 to TRBJ2-1; D remains ambiguous. From germline, CDR1 is LGHNA and CDR2 YNFKEQ. V shed 0 bases and J shed 0 bases, with 6 bases lying between them. The length of the CDR3 is 15 residues. In DNA form, the CDR3 reads TGTGCCAGCAGCCAAGAAGGCGGCTCCTACAATGAGCAGTTCTTC. Its protein is CASSQEGGSYNEQFF.

The rearrangement joins TRBV11-2 to TRBJ1-1, with D unclear. Germline V CDR1 and CDR2: SGHAT, FQNNGV. Trimming pared 4 bases from V and 14 bases from J, leaving 23 bases between. The CDR3 covers 14 residues. This chain's CDR3 is CASSSTFMRAARFF. In DNA form, the CDR3 reads TGTGCCAGCAGCTCGACGTTTATGAGGGCGGCAAGGTTCTTT.

This chain joins TRBV30 and TRBJ2-7, with D uncertain. Germline V CDR1 and CDR2: GTSNPN, SVGIG (reference sequence). Between the trimmed V and J ends, which lost 2 bases and 0 bases, there was a span of 8 bases. This CDR3 comprises 13 residues. This CDR3 is CAWSIGSSYEQYF. In DNA, the CDR3 is TGTGCCTGGAGTATCGGTAGCTCCTACGAGCAGTACTTC.

The CDR3 protein is CASSQDSGGSGNTIYF. The CDR3 bases are TGCGCCAGCAGCCAAGACTCGGGGGGGTCTGGAAACACCATATATTTT. V and J are TRBV4-3 and TRBJ1-3; possibly TRBD1 for D (5 bases). The CDR3 consists of 16 residues. Trimming removed 0 bases from V and 1 base from J, with 10 bases in between. CDR1 and CDR2 from the germline V gene are LGHNA and YSLEER.

This clone has a handful of counts. This chain connects TRBV5-4 to TRBJ1-3; 12 nucleotides match TRBD1. Germline CDR1 and CDR2: SGHNT and YYREEE (reference sequence). The CDR3 is made up of 16 amino acids. Losses at the gene ends were 6 bases for V and 3 bases for J; bases not matched to a gene: 7. The CDR3 DNA is TGTGCCAGCACCCCGGGACAGGGGGCGATTGGAAACACCATATATTTT. Residues: CASTPGQGAIGNTIYF.

The gene calls are TRBV7-2 and TRBJ1-1, with D maybe TRBD1 (5 bases). V was pared by 8 bases and J by 1 base, with 11 bases between. Germline V gives CDR1 SGHTA, CDR2 FQGNSA. CDR3 length: 13 residues. The CDR3 DNA reads as TGTGCCAGCGCCAGACAGCCGAACACTGAAGCTTTCTTT. This gives the protein CASARQPNTEAFF.